This TCR beta chain was observed in a study of T cell changes during pregnancy in multiple sclerosis. Germline assignment: CDR1 SGHKS and CDR2 YYEKEE (reference sequence). V lost 8 bases and J 7 bases, leaving 10 bases between the germline ends. The CDR3 totals 11 residues. Measured with immunoSEQ multiplex PCR; TCRdb has only the in-frame clones, and not every one. There are 40,000 or so clones in the sample; 90% occur only once, and 0.4% to 0.55% lies in the top ten. The chain is built from TRBV5-5 and TRBJ1-5; D not resolved. The specimen comprised CD4+ T cells from peripheral blood mononuclear cells, sampled in the first trimester of pregnancy. The TCR originated in a female donor in good health, enrolled as a control in a pregnancy study. CDR3: CARRSAQPQHF. In DNA, the CDR3 is TGTGCCAGACGTTCCGCGCAGCCCCAGCATTTT.